This T cell receptor (beta chain) comes out of a study of CD8 T cells in ankylosing spondylitis. Notes on the study in general: Disease-linked clones were reportedly significantly enriched in matched ankylosing spondylitis synovial fluid. Seemingly characteristic of ankylosing spondylitis blood was a TCR beta motif consisting of about 8 highly homologous variants.

The germline gives CDR1 SGHRS, CDR2 YFSETQ. V was pared by 4 bases and J by 5 bases, with 10 bases between. The length of the CDR3 is 13 residues. Via MiXCR, TCRdb re-called the 5' RACE reads, giving one row per CDR3 protein. The data show tens of thousands of distinct CDR3 sequences, 6% seen once. This clonotype is labeled medium-sized (0.01 to 0.1%). Its target is unknown. The V and J genes are TRBV5-1 and TRBJ2-1, with D tentatively TRBD1 (5 bases). The clonotype comes from a male donor with ankylosing spondylitis or in good health (not recorded which). The sequenced sample was blood, either unsorted or a sorted T cell fraction (not recorded which). For the CDR3, the DNA is TGCGCCAGCAGCCGAGGACAAAACAATGAGCAGTTCTTC. It encodes CASSRGQNNEQFF.